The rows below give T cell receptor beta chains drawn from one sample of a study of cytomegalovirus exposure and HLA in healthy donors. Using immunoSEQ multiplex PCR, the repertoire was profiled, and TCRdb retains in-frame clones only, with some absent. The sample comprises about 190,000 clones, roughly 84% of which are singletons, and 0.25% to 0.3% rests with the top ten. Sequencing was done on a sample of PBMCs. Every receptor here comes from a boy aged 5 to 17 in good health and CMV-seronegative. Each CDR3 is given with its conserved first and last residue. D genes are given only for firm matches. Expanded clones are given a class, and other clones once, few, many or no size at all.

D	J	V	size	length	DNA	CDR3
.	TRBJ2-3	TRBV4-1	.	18	TGCGCCAGCAGCCAAGAACGCGCGACGGGGGGCCTCACAGATACGCAGTATTTT	CASSQERATGGLTDTQYF
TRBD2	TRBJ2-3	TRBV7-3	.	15	TGTGCCAGCAGCTTAAGCGGGAGTCAAACAGATACGCAGTATTTT	CASSLSGSQTDTQYF
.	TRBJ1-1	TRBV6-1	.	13	TGTGCCAGCAGCCCCCCGGGTCGGACTGAAGCTTTCTTT	CASSPPGRTEAFF
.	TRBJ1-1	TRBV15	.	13	TGTGCCACCAGCAGAGACCAGGGCACTGAAGCTTTCTTT	CATSRDQGTEAFF
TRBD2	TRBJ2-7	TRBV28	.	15	TGTGCCAGCAGCCCCCCCGCGGGAGATATCTACGAGCAGTACTTC	CASSPPAGDIYEQYF
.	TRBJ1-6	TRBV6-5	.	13	TGTGCCAGCAGTTCCACGGGGAATTCACCCCTCCACTTT	CASSSTGNSPLHF
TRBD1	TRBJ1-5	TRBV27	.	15	TGTGCCAGCAGTTTGGGGCAGGGGGGTCGTCAGCCCCAGCATTTT	CASSLGQGGRQPQHF
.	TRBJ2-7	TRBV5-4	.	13	TGTGCCAGCAGCTTGGAGCTTTCCTACGAGCAGTACTTC	CASSLELSYEQYF
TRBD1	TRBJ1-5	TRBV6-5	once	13	TGTGCCAGCAGTCACAGGGGGAGTCAGCCCCAGCATTTT	CASSHRGSQPQHF
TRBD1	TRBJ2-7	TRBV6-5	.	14	TGTGCCAGCAGTTACGGGACAGGGAACTACGAGCAGTACTTC	CASSYGTGNYEQYF
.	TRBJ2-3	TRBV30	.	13	TGTGCCTGGAGTGTAGCCCTCACAGATACGCAGTATTTT	CAWSVALTDTQYF
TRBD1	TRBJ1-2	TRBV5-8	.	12	TGTGCCAGGACAGGGGGCGTCTATGGCTACACCTTC	CARTGGVYGYTF
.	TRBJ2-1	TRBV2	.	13	TGTGCCAGCAGTCACCCGGGGTACAATGAGCAGTTCTTC	CASSHPGYNEQFF
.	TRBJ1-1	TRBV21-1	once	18	TGTGCCAGCAGCACCTCGAACCGGGTACCTTTTATGAACACTGAAGCTTTCTTT	CASSTSNRVPFMNTEAFF
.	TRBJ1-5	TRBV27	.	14	TGTGCCAGCAGTTCTGGAGGAGCGCATCAGCCCCAGCATTTT	CASSSGGAHQPQHF
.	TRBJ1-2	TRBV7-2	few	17	TGTGCCAGCAGCTTAAGCGGATGGGGGCGGGGGTATTATGGCTACACCTTC	CASSLSGWGRGYYGYTF
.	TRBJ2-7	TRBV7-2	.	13	TGTGCCAGCAGCTCCCTGGGCCCTTACGAGCAGTACTTC	CASSSLGPYEQYF
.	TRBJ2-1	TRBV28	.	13	TGTGCCAGCAGCGGGACTTTATACAATGAGCAGTTCTTC	CASSGTLYNEQFF
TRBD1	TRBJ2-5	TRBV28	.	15	TGTGCCAGCAGTTCCACAGGGGGGACAAGAAAGACCCAGTACTTC	CASSSTGGTRKTQYF
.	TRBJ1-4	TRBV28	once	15	TGTGCCAGCAGCCATCGACAGGCAGGCAGTGAAAAACTGTTTTTT	CASSHRQAGSEKLFF
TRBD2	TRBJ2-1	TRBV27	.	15	TGTGCCAGCTGCCTCTGGCGGGAGAACCACAATGAGCAGTTCTTC	CASCLWRENHNEQFF
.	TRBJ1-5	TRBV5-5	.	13	TGTGCCAGCAGCTTGATCTTTAATCAGCCCCAGCATTTT	CASSLIFNQPQHF
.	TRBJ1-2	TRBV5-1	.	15	TGCGCCAGCAGCTTGCGCAGGCGGGGTAACTATGGCTACACCTTC	CASSLRRRGNYGYTF
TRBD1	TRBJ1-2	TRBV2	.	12	TGTGCCAGCAGAGGACAGGTCTATGGCTACACCTTC	CASRGQVYGYTF
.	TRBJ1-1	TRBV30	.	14	TGTGCCTGGATGAAGGGAGCGAGGAACACTGAAGCTTTCTTT	CAWMKGARNTEAFF
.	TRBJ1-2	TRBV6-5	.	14	TGTGCCAGCAGCCGAAGGACAGCCAACTATGGCTACACCTTC	CASSRRTANYGYTF
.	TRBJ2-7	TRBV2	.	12	TGTGCCAGCAGTAAGGAGTCCTACGAGCAGTACTTC	CASSKESYEQYF
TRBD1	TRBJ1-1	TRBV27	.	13	TGTGCCAGCAGTTCCAGACAGGGTTGGAGCGCTTTCTTT	CASSSRQGWSAFF
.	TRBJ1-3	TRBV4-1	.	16	TGCGCCAGCAGCCAGGGCATACCAAGCTCTGGAAACACCATATATTTT	CASSQGIPSSGNTIYF
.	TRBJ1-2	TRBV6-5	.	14	TGTGCCAGCAGTTACTCGACGGGGGGCTATGGCTACACCTTC	CASSYSTGGYGYTF
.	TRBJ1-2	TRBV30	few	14	TGTGCCTGGGGACAGTCAGCTTCTAACTATGGCTACACCTTC	CAWGQSASNYGYTF
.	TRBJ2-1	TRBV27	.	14	TGTGCCAGCAGTTTAACCCTACCGCGCAATGAGCAGTTCTTC	CASSLTLPRNEQFF
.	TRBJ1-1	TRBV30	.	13	TGTGCCTGGAGTGTAGGGGGAGACACTGAAGCTTTCTTT	CAWSVGGDTEAFF
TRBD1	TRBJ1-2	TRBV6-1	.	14	TGTGCCAGCAGTGAAGGGGACAGGGGATATGGCTACACCTTC	CASSEGDRGYGYTF
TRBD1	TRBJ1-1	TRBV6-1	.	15	TGTGCCAGCAGTGAAGCGGGACAGGTTAACACTGAAGCTTTCTTT	CASSEAGQVNTEAFF
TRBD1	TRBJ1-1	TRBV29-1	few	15	TGCAGCGCTCTAGGGACAGGGGGAACGAACACTGAAGCTTTCTTT	CSALGTGGTNTEAFF
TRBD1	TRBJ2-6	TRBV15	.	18	TGTGCCACCAGCAGAGGTCGGACAGGGATCTCTGGGGCCAACGTCCTGACTTTC	CATSRGRTGISGANVLTF
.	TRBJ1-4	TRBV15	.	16	TGTGCCACCAGCAGAGTTTTATCCCGGACAGATGAAAAACTGTTTTTT	CATSRVLSRTDEKLFF
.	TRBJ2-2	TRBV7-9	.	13	TGTGCCAGCACCACAGGGAACACCGGGGAGCTGTTTTTT	CASTTGNTGELFF
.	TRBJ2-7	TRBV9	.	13	TGTGCCAGCAGCGTCGGGATTAGCTACGAGCAGTACTTC	CASSVGISYEQYF
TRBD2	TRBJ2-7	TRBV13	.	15	TGTGCCAGCAGCTTTAGGACTAGCGGGAGTTACGAGCAGTACTTC	CASSFRTSGSYEQYF
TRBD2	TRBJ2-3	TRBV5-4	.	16	TGTGCCAGCCAGACTAGCGGGGCTGGGGGCCCAGATACGCAGTATTTT	CASQTSGAGGPDTQYF
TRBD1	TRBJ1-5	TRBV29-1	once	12	TGCAGCGCGGGACAGGGAGGTCAGCCCCAGCATTTT	CSAGQGGQPQHF
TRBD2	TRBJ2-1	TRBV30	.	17	TGTGCCTGGGGCGGGAGTACTAGCGGAGATTCGTACAATGAGCAGTTCTTC	CAWGGSTSGDSYNEQFF
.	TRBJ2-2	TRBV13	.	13	TGTGCCAGCAGCTTCCAGAACACCGGGGAGCTGTTTTTT	CASSFQNTGELFF
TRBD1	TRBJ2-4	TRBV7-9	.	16	TGTGCCAGCAGCTCGACAGGGAGAGCGGCCAAAAACATTCAGTACTTC	CASSSTGRAAKNIQYF
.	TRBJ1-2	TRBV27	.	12	TGTGCCACACGCTCCGGGACAATTGGCTACACCTTC	CATRSGTIGYTF
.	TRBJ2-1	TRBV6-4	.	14	TGTGCCAGCAGTGACGGGTTAGCCACCAATGAGCAGTTCTTC	CASSDGLATNEQFF
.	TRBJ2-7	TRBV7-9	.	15	TGTGCCAGCAGCCCATCAAGTGCGGCCTCCTACGAGCAGTACTTC	CASSPSSAASYEQYF
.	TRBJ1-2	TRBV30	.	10	TGTGCCTGGGGCCCCCCCGGCTACACCTTC	CAWGPPGYTF
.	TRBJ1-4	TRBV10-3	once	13	TGTGCCATCAGTCCGACGGGGGGTGAAAAACTGTTTTTT	CAISPTGGEKLFF
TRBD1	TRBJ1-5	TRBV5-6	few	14	TGTGCCAGCAGTTACGGGACAGGCAATCAGCCCCAGCATTTT	CASSYGTGNQPQHF
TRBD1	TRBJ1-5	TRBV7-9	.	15	TGTGCCAGCATCCTCAGGGGGCTCAGCAATCAGCCCCAGCATTTT	CASILRGLSNQPQHF
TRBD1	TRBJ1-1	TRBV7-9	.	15	TGTGCCAGCAGCCCTCCGGGACAGGGGAACACTGAAGCTTTCTTT	CASSPPGQGNTEAFF
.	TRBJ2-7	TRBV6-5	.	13	TGTGCCAGCAGACCTGACAGCTCCTACGAGCAGTACTTC	CASRPDSSYEQYF
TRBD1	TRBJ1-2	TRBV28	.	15	TGTGCCAGCAGTTTTCCGGCAGGGGGCTTTTATGGCTACACCTTC	CASSFPAGGFYGYTF